The rows below give T cell receptor beta chains drawn from one sample of a study of T cell repertoires in cytomegalovirus infection. Each CDR3 protein is one row after TCRdb ran MiXCR on the reads. The sample carries 350,000 to 450,000 distinct CDR3 sequences, over 15% recorded once. The material sequenced was PBMCs. These receptors came from a human donor in good health (CMV status not recorded). Some clones in this sample may be carry-over from other donors' samples. Both conserved end residues are part of each CDR3. D genes are given only for firm matches. Clone size, where shown, is once, few, many, or a class for clones that have expanded.

d_call j_call cdr3_length v_call clone_size cdr3_aa cdr3_nt
TRBD1 TRBJ2-3 16 TRBV11-2 few CASSPPRDRFIDTQYF TGTGCCAGCAGCCCCCCCCGGGACAGGTTTATAGATACGCAGTATTTT
NA TRBJ2-2 13 TRBV7-9 NA CASRGLRTGELFF TGTGCCAGCAGGGGGTTACGGACCGGGGAGCTGTTTTTT
TRBD2 TRBJ2-7 14 TRBV19 many CASSIGGGSYEQYF TGTGCCAGTAGTATAGGCGGGGGATCCTACGAGCAGTACTTC
TRBD2 TRBJ2-3 19 TRBV20-1 NA CSARYRGNSGGPGTDTQYF TGCAGTGCTAGATATCGGGGCAATAGCGGGGGGCCCGGCACAGATACGCAGTATTTT
NA TRBJ1-1 18 TRBV11-2 few CASSLVRPRQIPNTEAFF TGTGCCAGCAGCTTAGTCCGCCCCCGACAGATCCCGAACACTGAAGCTTTCTTT
NA TRBJ2-7 15 TRBV20-1 NA CSARTGTPKSIEQYF TGCAGTGCTAGAACGGGGACCCCGAAGAGTATAGAGCAGTACTTC
NA TRBJ2-7 13 TRBV5-1 few CASSLWKGDEQYF TGCGCCAGCAGCTTGTGGAAAGGGGACGAGCAGTACTTC
NA TRBJ2-5 13 TRBV7-2 NA CASSWERWETQYF TGTGCCAGCAGCTGGGAGAGGTGGGAGACCCAGTACTTC
NA TRBJ2-1 13 TRBV20-1 few CSATDLLVNEQFF TGCAGTGCGACGGACTTGCTGGTCAATGAGCAGTTCTTC
NA TRBJ2-7 12 TRBV5-5 NA CASSLAFHEQYF TGTGCCAGCAGCTTGGCCTTCCACGAGCAGTACTTC
NA TRBJ1-5 13 TRBV12-3/TRBV12-4 few CASSFYTGSPQHF TGTGCCAGCAGTTTCTACACCGGATCTCCCCAGCATTTT
NA TRBJ2-2 13 TRBV4-1 NA CTSSLQGGGELFF TGCACCAGCAGCCTACAGGGTGGAGGGGAGCTGTTTTTT
NA TRBJ1-4 13 TRBV6-5 NA CASSYSRGEKLFF TGTGCCAGCAGTTACTCGAGAGGAGAAAAACTGTTTTTT
NA TRBJ1-2 12 TRBV15 many CATSRGTYGYTF TGTGCCACCAGCAGAGGCACCTATGGCTACACCTTC
NA TRBJ2-6 17 TRBV7-9 many CASSREGGTSGANVLTF TGTGCCAGCAGCCGAGAGGGGGGGACGTCTGGGGCCAACGTCCTGACTTTC
TRBD1 TRBJ1-1 17 TRBV4-3 few CASSQGYGTGGNTEAFF TGCGCCAGCAGCCAAGGGTACGGGACAGGGGGGAACACTGAAGCTTTCTTT
NA TRBJ1-1 15 TRBV19 NA CASKETKGDPTEAFF TGTGCCAGTAAGGAGACGAAAGGGGACCCGACTGAAGCTTTCTTT
NA TRBJ2-7 14 TRBV19 many CASSRLRDTYEQYF TGTGCCAGTAGTCGGCTAAGGGATACCTACGAGCAGTACTTC
NA TRBJ1-3 13 TRBV28 NA CASSRGKGNTIYF TGTGCCAGCTCGAGAGGGAAAGGAAACACCATATATTTT
NA TRBJ1-1 13 TRBV4-3 many CATSRGLNTEAFF TGCGCCACATCAAGGGGTTTGAACACTGAAGCTTTCTTT
TRBD2 TRBJ2-3 18 TRBV7-8 many CASSLARLLAGGADTQYF TGTGCCAGCAGCTTAGCGCGGTTACTAGCGGGAGGTGCAGATACGCAGTATTTT
NA TRBJ2-3 17 TRBV7-2 many CASSVGRGLRSTDTQYF TGTGCCAGCAGCGTAGGGAGGGGGTTACGAAGCACAGATACGCAGTATTTT
TRBD2 TRBJ2-7 14 TRBV5-8 NA CASNSGTSVYEQYF TGTGCCAGCAACTCGGGGACTAGCGTCTACGAGCAGTACTTC
NA TRBJ2-3 16 TRBV7-2 many CASSDQWEQFTDTQYF TGTGCCAGCAGCGACCAGTGGGAACAATTCACAGATACGCAGTATTTT
NA TRBJ2-1 11 TRBV29-1 NA CSVRDYNEQFF TGCAGCGTGAGGGATTACAATGAGCAGTTCTTC
TRBD1 TRBJ1-2 16 TRBV12-3/TRBV12-4 NA CASSRDRARTLYGYTF TGTGCCAGCAGCCGGGACAGGGCGCGGACCCTATATGGCTACACCTTC
NA TRBJ1-5 14 TRBV28 NA CASRPGTPNQPQHF TGTGCCAGCAGACCCGGGACGCCCAATCAGCCCCAGCATTTT
NA TRBJ2-7 12 TRBV28 NA CASSLRGVVGYF TGTGCCAGCAGTTTGCGAGGGGTTGTAGGATACTTC
NA TRBJ1-1 16 TRBV27 NA CASSRQVGTMNTEAFF TGTGCCAGCAGTCGCCAGGTTGGGACGATGAACACTGAAGCTTTCTTT